These 28 T cell receptor beta chains share one sample of origin, sequenced in a study of blood T cells in healthy people across ages. Primed by a sample-barcoded 5' primer and a J-beta primer mix, a second PCR proceeded for roughly 7 to 12 cycles. One entry per CDR3 protein results from TCRdb running MiXCR on the 5' RACE reads. This sample has 800,000 or so distinct CDR3 sequences, with about 42% found just once. Material for sequencing was blood. The receptors come from a man aged 80 or over in good health.

V gene TRBV7-2 combines with J gene TRBJ2-4, with D possibly matching TRBD2 (5 bases). CDR3 length: 15 amino acids. V was shortened by 5 bases and J by 7 bases, with 18 bases between the two germline ends. The germline V gene has CDR1 SGHTA and CDR2 FQGNSA. This CDR3 reads CASSESGRSQNIQYF. The CDR3 nucleotides read TGTGCCAGCAGCGAGAGCGGTCGTTCACAGAACATTCAGTACTTC.

This clonotype has only one observation. CDR3 sequence reads: CASSLGLAGTGELFF. The CDR3 nucleotides are TGTGCCAGCAGTTTAGGACTAGCTGGCACCGGGGAGCTGTTTTTT. The chain recombines TRBV27 with TRBJ2-2; 8 bases are shared with TRBD2. The ends lost 2 bases at V and 4 bases at J; junction bases unmatched: 3. The CDR3 spans 15 residues. Germline CDR1 and CDR2: MNHEY and SMNVEV (reference sequence).

Many counts were recorded for this clonotype. V is TRBV29-1 and J is TRBJ1-2, with a possible D match to TRBD1 (6 bases). V gave up 8 bases and J gave up 6 bases, with 16 bases separating them. The germline V gene has CDR1 SQVTM and CDR2 ANQGSEA. The CDR3 totals 12 residues. The CDR3 bases are TGCAGCTTGGGGGGGGGCGCGGATGGCTACACCTTC. Translating gives CSLGGGADGYTF.

The rearrangement links TRBV28 to TRBJ2-7, with a tentative D call TRBD2 (5 bases). CDR1 MDHEN and CDR2 SYDVKM come from the germline V gene. The CDR3 length is 13 residues. For the CDR3, the DNA is TGTGCGGGCGCCCGCGGACTCTCCTACGAGCAGTACTTC. Translating gives CAGARGLSYEQYF.

This clonotype was detected only a few times. V usage is TRBV29-1 and J usage is TRBJ2-7; weak D call: TRBD2 (5 bases). The V gene lost 4 bases and the J gene lost 1 base, with 11 bases spanning the gap. The CDR3 runs to 13 residues. Germline lookup yields CDR1 SQVTM and CDR2 ANQGSEA. The CDR3 bases are TGCAGCGTTGGGCCCCGGGGATCCTACGAGCAGTACTTC. This codes for CSVGPRGSYEQYF.

The chain couples TRBV7-8 to TRBJ1-1, with D uncertain. Between the trimmed V and J ends, which lost 3 bases and 4 bases, there was a span of 9 bases. The CDR3 contains 13 residues. Germline-derived CDR1 and CDR2 are SGHVS and FQNEAQ. This CDR3 is CASSFDGLTEAFF. The CDR3 nucleotides read TGTGCCAGCAGCTTCGACGGACTCACTGAAGCTTTCTTT.

The chain recombines TRBV12-3 or TRBV12-4 with TRBJ2-3; D is possibly TRBD2 (5 bases). The CDR3 extends over 16 amino acids. V lost 0 bases and J 5 bases, leaving 15 bases between the germline ends. The DNA for the CDR3 is TGTGCCAGCAGTTTAGCCCAGCTAGGAGGTGGAGATACGCAGTATTTT. Translating it yields CASSLAQLGGGDTQYF.

V is TRBV12-5 and J is TRBJ2-1; no clear D gene. V gave up 6 bases and J gave up 5 bases, with 8 bases separating them. The CDR3 spans 12 residues. Per the germline V gene, CDR1 is LGHNT and CDR2 is FRNRAP. The CDR3 reads CASGLRDNEQFF. Here the CDR3 DNA reads TGTGCTAGTGGGCTCCGGGACAATGAGCAGTTCTTC.

This chain uses TRBV27 with TRBJ2-7, with D unresolved. There are 12 residues in the CDR3. Germline lookup yields CDR1 MNHEY and CDR2 SMNVEV (reference sequence). Trimming took 3 bases from V and 9 from J, leaving 12 bases between them. DNA for the CDR3: TGTGCCAGCAGTTTCTTAGCTCAAGGGCAGTACTTC. This translates into CASSFLAQGQYF.

V is TRBV5-1 and J is TRBJ2-3, with a possible D match to TRBD2 (5 bases). From germline, CDR1 is SGHRS and CDR2 YFSETQ. The CDR3 spans 16 residues. Trimming took off 0 bases at V and 0 bases at J, with 11 bases between the two ends. Here the CDR3 reads CASSLELSGSTDTQYF. CDR3 bases: TGCGCCAGCAGCTTGGAACTCTCGGGAAGCACAGATACGCAGTATTTT.

Details on this clonotype: Possible read error: a much larger clone is one base away. V gene TRBV6-1 combines with J gene TRBJ2-5; possible D gene TRBD2, 5 bases. CDR3 length equals 15 residues. Germline values: CDR1 MNHNS, CDR2 SASEGT. V gave up 1 base and J gave up 11 bases, with 20 bases separating them. The CDR3 loop is CASSEDLAGYNEQYF. The CDR3 bases are TGTGCCAGCAGTGAAGATCTAGCCGGGTACAATGAGCAGTACTTC.

The chain combines TRBV15 with TRBJ2-3; a weak D match, TRBD2 (5 bases). V lost 1 base, J lost 6 bases, and 8 bases lay in between. The germline V gene has CDR1 LNHNV and CDR2 YYDKDF (reference sequence). This CDR3 spans 13 amino acids. The CDR3 is CATSRGGSDTQYF. As DNA, the CDR3 is TGTGCCACCAGCAGAGGTGGGAGTGATACGCAGTATTTT.

This clonotype has a handful of counts. The rearrangement links TRBV20-1 to TRBJ2-1; 8 bases match TRBD2. Matching the DNA end better, TRBJ2-7 makes the J call doubtful. From germline, CDR1 is DFQATT and CDR2 SNEGSKA (reference sequence). This CDR3 contains 17 residues. This CDR3 reads CSTTALAGRSSYNEQYF. As DNA, the CDR3 is TGCAGCACCACTGCGCTAGCGGGCCGGAGCTCCTACAATGAGCAGTACTTC.

The chain carries TRBV6-2 or TRBV6-3 and TRBJ2-7; 9 nucleotides match TRBD2. Unmatched junction bases numbered 1, after V lost 0 bases and J lost 4 bases. The CDR3 consists of 14 residues. Germline V gene sequence: CDR1 MNHEY, CDR2 SVGEGT. Here the CDR3 DNA reads TGTGCCAGCAGTTACTCAGGACTAGCGTACGAGCAGTACTTC. Translated, it gives CASSYSGLAYEQYF.

Only a few counts were recorded for this clonotype. The V gene is TRBV7-9, the J gene TRBJ2-7; the D is unclear. Germline CDR1 reads SEHNR; CDR2 reads FQNEAQ (reference sequence). The CDR3 loop spans 12 amino acids. V was pared by 6 bases and J by 7 bases, with 13 bases between. The chain's CDR3 is CASRTLGKEQYF. The CDR3, as DNA: TGTGCCAGCAGGACCCTAGGGAAAGAGCAGTACTTC.

This chain links TRBV7-3 with TRBJ1-2, with D uncertain. Per the germline V gene, CDR1 is SGHTA and CDR2 is FQGTGA. V gave up 3 bases and J gave up 8 bases, with 22 bases separating them. This CDR3 has 16 residues. CDR3 in DNA: TGTGCCAGCAGCTTGGAGACTCCTCGGCTAACTTGGGGCTACACCTTC. Translated, it gives CASSLETPRLTWGYTF.

The chain's CDR3 is CSARDASGTYEQYF. As DNA, the CDR3 is TGCAGTGCTAGAGACGCTAGCGGGACCTACGAGCAGTACTTC. This sequence joins TRBV20-1 and TRBJ2-7, with 9 bases matching TRBD2. Trimming removed 0 bases from V and 2 bases from J; junction bases left unmatched: 2. Looked up from germline, CDR1 is DFQATT and CDR2 is SNEGSKA (reference sequence). CDR3 length: 14 residues.

This clonotype was observed at least ten times. This chain uses TRBV7-2 with TRBJ2-3, with 7 bases identical to TRBD2. The CDR3 has 14 amino acids. CDR1 and CDR2 (germline): SGHTA, FQGNSA. V lost 4 bases and J lost 0; bases outside the gene matches: 1. CDR3 nucleotide sequence: TGTGCCAGCAGCTGGACTAGAAGCACAGATACGCAGTATTTT. Amino acid sequence: CASSWTRSTDTQYF.

This chain links TRBV12-3 or TRBV12-4 with TRBJ1-1; D unresolved. Trimming shortened V by 5 bases and J by 5 bases, and 12 bases separated the two germline ends. The CDR3 is 13 residues long. This CDR3 reads CASSVDLSTEAFF. CDR3 nucleotide sequence: TGTGCCAGCAGTGTAGACTTGAGTACTGAAGCTTTCTTT.

This clonotype was seen a handful of times. This chain joins TRBV24-1 and TRBJ2-1, with 9 bases lining up with TRBD1. Germline values: CDR1 KGHDR, CDR2 SFDVKD. V lost 4 bases and J lost 6; bases outside the gene matches: 9. The CDR3 runs to 16 residues. CDR3 region: CATSEFRTGVGNEQFF. CDR3 coding DNA: TGTGCCACCAGTGAATTTCGGACAGGGGTGGGCAATGAGCAGTTCTTC.

This clonotype came up a few times. The chain combines TRBV20-1 with TRBJ2-2; no clear D. Germline V CDR1 and CDR2: DFQATT, SNEGSKA (reference sequence). V lost 6 bases to trimming and J lost 0 bases, with 5 bases between them. The CDR3 contains 12 residues. The CDR3 sequence: CSADTNTGELFF. In DNA form, the CDR3 reads TGCAGTGCCGATACGAACACCGGGGAGCTGTTTTTT.

The CDR3, as DNA: TGTGCCAGCAGCTTAGCTTGGGACAGCTCCTACAATGAGCAGTTCTTC. It is translated as CASSLAWDSSYNEQFF. The chain recombines TRBV7-8 with TRBJ2-1; 7 bases line up with TRBD1. CDR3 size: 16 residues. The germline V gene has CDR1 SGHVS and CDR2 FQNEAQ. With 0 bases clipped from V and 0 bases from J, the junction kept 2 bases outside the gene matches. The full variable domain, with the rest looked up from reference TRBV7-8 and TRBJ2-1, is GAGVSQSPRYKVAKRGQDVALRCDPISGHVSLFWYQQALGQGPEFLTYFQNEAQLDKSGLPSDRFFAERPEGSVSTLKIQRTQQEDSAVYLCASSLAWDSSYNEQFFGPGTRLTVL.

This chain uses TRBV28 with TRBJ2-6, with 8 bases aligning to TRBD1. The J segment lost 0 bases and the V segment lost 9 bases, leaving 7 bases of the junction unmatched. The germline V gene has CDR1 MDHEN and CDR2 SYDVKM. The CDR3 length is 16 residues. This CDR3 reads CASAGTGNSGANVLTF. The CDR3 DNA reads TGTGCCAGTGCCGGGACAGGCAACTCTGGGGCCAACGTCCTGACTTTC.

The sample holds a few counts of this clonotype. The rearrangement uses TRBV12-3 or TRBV12-4 and TRBJ1-4; D not certain. V lost 3 bases and J lost 8, with 7 bases in between. This CDR3 contains 12 residues. This CDR3 is CASSFLGEKLFF. For the CDR3, the DNA is TGTGCCAGCAGTTTCTTGGGGGAAAAACTGTTTTTT.

The V gene is TRBV30, the J gene TRBJ2-1; the match to TRBD2 covers 13 bases. Germline trimming cut 8 bases from V and 4 bases from J; bases unmatched to any gene: 5. CDR1 is GTSNPN, CDR2 SVGIG, per germline (reference sequence). This CDR3 comprises 14 residues. The CDR3 loop is CAGSTSGRYNEQFF. Here the CDR3 DNA reads TGTGCCGGATCGACTAGCGGGAGGTACAATGAGCAGTTCTTC.

The chain has TRBV9 and TRBJ1-5, with D maybe TRBD1 (5 bases). Germline V lookup: CDR1 SGDLS, CDR2 YYNGEE. Trimming shortened V by 4 bases and J by 1 base, and 15 bases separated the two germline ends. This CDR3 contains 16 residues. CDR3 in DNA: TGTGCCAGCAGCCCGGGACCCTCCCTAAGCAATCAGCCCCAGCATTTT. Encoded protein: CASSPGPSLSNQPQHF.

This clonotype was observed many times. The chain has TRBV4-1 and TRBJ2-3, with D perhaps TRBD2 (7 bases). The CDR3 is 16 residues long. V dropped 0 bases and J dropped 5 bases, with 15 bases sitting between them. Germline V gives CDR1 MGHRA, CDR2 YSYEKL. The CDR3: CASSQEARGGIDTQYF. The CDR3, as DNA: TGCGCCAGCAGCCAAGAGGCAAGGGGGGGTATAGATACGCAGTATTTT.

The gene calls are TRBV12-3 or TRBV12-4 and TRBJ2-1; weak D call: TRBD1 (6 bases). The CDR3 runs to 12 residues. The CDR3: CGSQNRVHEQFF. The DNA of the CDR3 is TGTGGCAGTCAAAACAGGGTACATGAGCAGTTCTTC.